This T cell receptor beta chain came from a study of blood T cell repertoires in COVID-19. Study-wide context: The analysed material was cDNA or gDNA that came from T cells, B-cell-depleted T cells, or PBMCs.

Only in-frame clones appear in the TCRdb table, and some are missing; sequencing was by immunoSEQ multiplex PCR. The profile shows approximately 180,000 clones, approximately 83% of them singletons. V lost 6 bases and J 0 bases, leaving 15 bases between the germline ends. The CDR3 is made up of 15 amino acids. The germline V gene encodes CDR1 MDHEN and CDR2 SYDVKM. V usage is TRBV28 and J usage is TRBJ2-7; D might be TRBD2 (6 bases). This TCR was recovered from a woman between 40 and 55 years old with COVID-19, enrolled during active disease. Sequenced material: peripheral blood. The CDR3 bases are TGTGCCAGCAGCCCCTCCGGGAGTCCCTCCTACGAGCAGTACTTC. Translated: CASSPSGSPSYEQYF. The full variable domain, with the rest looked up from reference TRBV28 and TRBJ2-7, is DVKVTQSSRYLVKRTGEKVFLECVQDMDHENMFWYRQDPGLGLRLIYFSYDVKMKEKGDIPEGYSVSREKKERFSLILESASTNQTSMYLCASSPSGSPSYEQYFGPGTRLTVT.